The rows below give T cell receptor beta chains drawn from one sample of a study of chemoradiotherapy in HPV16-positive cancers. Profiling relied on immunoSEQ multiplex PCR, and the TCRdb table lists in-frame clones only, not all of them. The sample has roughly 32,000 clones; approximately 90% are singletons. The sequencing used blood, collected from a patient who underwent chemoradiotherapy. The receptors here all came from a human donor with HPV-associated anogenital cancer. Both conserved end residues are trimmed from each CDR3. A D gene is named only where the DNA matches it firmly. The size field is filled for only some rows; it gives once, few, many or a size class.

.	TRBV19	once	ASSMDREADYGYT
.	TRBV18	.	ASSLLGAGQETQY
.	TRBV5-1	.	ASSLERSADTQY
.	TRBV11-2	.	ASRQAGYGNTIY
.	TRBV5-1	.	ASSLSRDSYEQY
.	TRBV25-1	.	AISAGATSSHEQY
TRBD2	TRBV7-2	.	ASSPGTTLETQY
TRBD1	TRBV29-1	.	SVPGTGTYEQY
.	TRBV11-1	.	ASSLPIRGTGELF
.	TRBV25-1	.	ASSESAYNSPLH
.	TRBV5-1	.	ASSLHMPADEQY
.	TRBV14	.	ASSGGGRDPNQPQH
TRBD1	TRBV6-6	.	ATGTGGGTGELF
TRBD2	TRBV7-2	.	ASSLAGGSTDTQY
.	TRBV15	once	ATSGRDYRGNEQF
TRBD1	TRBV9	.	ASSVAPGRDSGYT
.	TRBV10-2	.	ASSDGGSNYGYT
.	TRBV5-4	.	ASSARGLETQY
TRBD2	TRBV6-5	.	ASSYGGRAGDTQY
.	TRBV11-2	.	ASSLEPKNIQY
.	TRBV7-2	.	ASSLDLETQY
TRBD1	TRBV6-5	.	ASSGTGSEKLF
.	TRBV5-6	.	ASSLREAPDTQY
TRBD1	TRBV2	.	ASSADRATGELF
TRBD1	TRBV6-1	once	ASSEKDRGGKLF
.	TRBV27	.	ASSSNRPNTEAF
.	TRBV7-2	.	ASSFGPAGEKLF
.	TRBV19	once	ASSDSQRGNQPQH
.	TRBV7-6	.	ASSPRGAMNGYT
TRBD2	TRBV4-3	.	ASSQELRSGRATDTQY
.	TRBV7-2	.	ASSLRASRGEETQY
.	TRBV4-3	.	ASSQGGVGEKLF
.	TRBV9	.	ASSVAYTTSPLH
TRBD2	TRBV7-9	.	ASSLALGNREGQY
TRBD2	TRBV6-6	.	ASRPIAGGLETQY
TRBD1	TRBV19	.	ATQQTGGFEQY
.	TRBV4-2	.	ASSQGGGGREETQY
.	TRBV18	.	ASTQGDIGRGYT
.	TRBV19	.	ASSIRGSWEQY
.	TRBV6-1	once	ASSEAGTTDTQY
.	TRBV27	.	ASSSTSGPREQY
TRBD1	TRBV4-1	.	ASSRGTEYNEQF
TRBD1	TRBV27	.	ASSPDRNYGYT
.	TRBV5-1	.	ASSLMGPPLGEQY